The source of this TCR beta chain is a study of blood T cell repertoires in COVID-19. At the level of the study: COVID-19 samples from acute and convalescent phases originated in the United States, Italy and Spain. T cells, B-cell-depleted T cells, or PBMCs provided the cDNA or gDNA that served as material.

Per the study methods: Amplification with reference gene primers provided the estimates of nucleated cell counts. The table came from immunoSEQ multiplex PCR; TCRdb's copy has only in-frame clones and leaves some out. The V and J calls and the clone size are those of that table, but D and trimming were determined from the DNA. The sample includes around 250,000 clones, 85% of them seen just once. J was trimmed by 11 bases and V by 1 base; bases with no gene match: 14. This CDR3 region has 15 residues. CDR1 is SEHNR and CDR2 is FQNEAQ in the germline V gene (reference sequence). Sequenced input: peripheral blood. This clonotype was sampled from a man aged 45 to 65 with active or convalescent COVID-19. The V call is TRBV7-9, the J call TRBJ2-7, with 7 positions matching TRBD1. CDR3 DNA: TGTGCCAGCAGCTTAGGTTTGACAGGGAAAGACACTAAGTACTTC. Its translation: CASSLGLTGKDTKYF.